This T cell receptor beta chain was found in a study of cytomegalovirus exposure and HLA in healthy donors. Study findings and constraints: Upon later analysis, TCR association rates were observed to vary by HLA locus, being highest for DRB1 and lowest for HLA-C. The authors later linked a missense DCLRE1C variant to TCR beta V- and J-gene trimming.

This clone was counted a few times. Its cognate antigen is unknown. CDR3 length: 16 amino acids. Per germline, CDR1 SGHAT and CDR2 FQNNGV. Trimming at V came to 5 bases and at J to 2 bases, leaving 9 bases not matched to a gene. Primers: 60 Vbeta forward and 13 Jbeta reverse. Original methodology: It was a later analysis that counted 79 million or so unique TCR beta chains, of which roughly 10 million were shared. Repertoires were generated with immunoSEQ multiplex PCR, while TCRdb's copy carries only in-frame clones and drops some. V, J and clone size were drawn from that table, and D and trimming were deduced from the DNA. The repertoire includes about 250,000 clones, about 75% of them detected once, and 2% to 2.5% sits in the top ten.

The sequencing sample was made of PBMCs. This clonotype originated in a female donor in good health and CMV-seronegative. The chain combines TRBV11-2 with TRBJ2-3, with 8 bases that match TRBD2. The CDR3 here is CASSPIAGSVTDTQYF. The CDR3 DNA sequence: TGTGCCAGCAGCCCGATAGCGGGGTCTGTCACAGATACGCAGTATTTT.